These T cell receptor beta chains were read from a single sample in a study of early T cells in non-severe SARS-CoV-2 infection. TCRdb called the 5' RACE reads again in MiXCR, with one record for every CDR3 protein. The sample consists of about 68,000 distinct CDR3 sequences, approximately 12% of them appearing once. The sequencing sample was made of whole blood. Every receptor here comes from an adult who was a healthcare worker with PCR-confirmed SARS-CoV-2 infection or an uninfected control (not recorded which). Both conserved end residues are part of each CDR3. A D gene is named only where the DNA matches it firmly. Rows may omit the clone size; those that give it use once, few, many or a size class.

abundance	d_gene	v_gene	j_gene	len	CDR3aa	CDR3nt
.	TRBD2	TRBV20-1	TRBJ2-3	16	CSAERRGGGITDTQYF	TGCAGTGCCGAACGCCGCGGCGGGGGGATCACAGATACGCAGTATTTT
few	TRBD2	TRBV7-9	TRBJ2-5	17	CASSHPRLAGAKETQYF	TGTGCCAGCAGCCACCCCCGCTTAGCGGGGGCTAAAGAGACCCAGTACTTC
few	TRBD1	TRBV20-1	TRBJ1-2	15	CSARRRDRVSDGYTF	TGCAGTGCTAGGCGCCGGGACAGGGTATCTGATGGCTACACCTTC
few	.	TRBV20-1	TRBJ1-2	15	CSAPRSGETNYGYTF	TGCAGTGCTCCAAGGTCGGGAGAGACTAACTATGGCTACACCTTC
few	.	TRBV10-3	TRBJ2-5	14	CATTGQLLGETQYF	TGTGCCACCACGGGGCAGCTATTAGGAGAGACCCAGTACTTC
.	.	TRBV20-1	TRBJ2-5	12	CSASRGLETQYF	TGCAGTGCTAGTCGAGGGCTGGAGACCCAGTACTTC
.	.	TRBV6-2/TRBV6-3	TRBJ1-6	15	CASTLGVGQSSPLHF	TGTGCCAGCACCCTAGGGGTCGGACAGTCTTCACCCCTCCACTTT
many	TRBD1	TRBV19	TRBJ1-5	15	CASNVQGASNQPQHF	TGTGCCAGTAACGTACAGGGGGCAAGCAATCAGCCCCAGCATTTT
few	.	TRBV3-2	TRBJ2-3	14	CASPRGGDGDTQYF	TGTGCCAGCCCCCGAGGGGGGGACGGCGATACGCAGTATTTT
.	.	TRBV30	TRBJ1-2	16	CAWSVLRRGSASGYTF	TGTGCCTGGAGTGTACTAAGGCGGGGCAGCGCGTCCGGCTACACCTTC
.	.	TRBV5-7	TRBJ2-2	16	CASSFKVQGVTGELFF	TGTGCCAGCAGCTTTAAGGTACAGGGTGTCACCGGGGAGCTGTTTTTT
.	.	TRBV6-1	TRBJ2-2	13	CASSELWSGELFF	TGTGCCAGCAGTGAATTATGGTCCGGGGAGCTGTTTTTT
.	.	TRBV11-3	TRBJ2-1	12	CASSQGNNEQFF	TGTGCCAGCAGCCAAGGGAACAATGAGCAGTTCTTC
many	TRBD2	TRBV20-1	TRBJ2-1	14	CSASWGGNYNEQFF	TGCAGTGCTAGCTGGGGGGGGAACTACAATGAGCAGTTCTTC
many	.	TRBV30	TRBJ1-5	14	CAWSVSHNNQPQHF	TGTGCCTGGAGTGTCAGTCACAACAATCAGCCCCAGCATTTT
few	.	TRBV5-6	TRBJ2-7	18	CASSPTQTDIYWPYEQYF	TGTGCCAGCAGCCCAACCCAAACCGACATTTATTGGCCCTACGAGCAGTACTTC
.	.	TRBV7-8	TRBJ1-1	13	CASSLAGRPEAFF	TGTGCCAGCAGCTTAGCTGGACGGCCCGAAGCTTTCTTT
.	.	TRBV20-1	TRBJ1-2	10	CSADISGYTF	TGCAGTGCTGATATCTCTGGCTACACCTTC
.	.	TRBV11-2	TRBJ2-6	16	CASSSGTFSGANVLTF	TGTGCCAGCAGCTCGGGGACCTTCTCTGGGGCCAACGTCCTGACTTTC
.	.	TRBV25-1	TRBJ1-1	14	CASSDPGGYTEAFF	TGTGCCAGCAGTGACCCCGGGGGGTACACTGAAGCTTTCTTT
.	.	TRBV7-9	TRBJ2-5	15	CASSLLAGPQETQYF	TGTGCCAGCAGCTTATTGGCGGGCCCCCAAGAGACCCAGTACTTC
many	.	TRBV11-2	TRBJ2-3	15	CASSSWVGSTDTQYF	TGTGCCAGCAGCTCTTGGGTTGGATCCACAGATACGCAGTATTTT
.	.	TRBV2	TRBJ1-2	17	CASSVRPFRGANYGYTF	TGTGCCAGCAGTGTCCGCCCTTTTCGGGGAGCTAACTATGGCTACACCTTC
few	.	TRBV12-3/TRBV12-4	TRBJ1-6	14	CASSPGSRGSPLHF	TGTGCCAGCAGTCCCGGGAGCAGAGGTTCACCCCTCCACTTT